What follows are 2 T cell receptor beta chains derived from one specimen sequenced in a study of blood T cell repertoires in COVID-19. TCRdb keeps only in-frame clones here, not all; method: immunoSEQ multiplex PCR. Of fewer than 90,000 clones listed, around 90% were seen once; the top ten hold 15%. Sequencing was carried out using peripheral blood. These receptors all come from a male donor with acute or convalescent COVID-19.

The chain carries TRBV28 and TRBJ2-1, with 9 bases fitting TRBD1. Germline CDR1 and CDR2: MDHEN and SYDVKM. The V segment lost 3 bases and the J segment 8 bases; nucleotides outside the gene matches: 8. There are 15 residues in the CDR3. DNA of the CDR3: TGTGCCAGCAGTTTTCTGACACAGGGGGCGTATGAGCAGTTCTTC. Protein sequence: CASSFLTQGAYEQFF.

This clone has just a few counts. The J gene is TRBJ1-3, the V gene TRBV6-5; D not certain. CDR1 is MNHEY, CDR2 SVGAGI, per germline. The CDR3 has 14 amino acids. Trimming took off 7 bases at V and 5 bases at J, with 15 bases between the two ends. The CDR3 reads CASMGSRVRNTIYF. In nucleotides, the CDR3 is TGTGCCAGCATGGGTTCTAGAGTGAGAAACACCATATATTTT.